This TCR beta chain was found in a study of T cells in Graves' hyperthyroidism and ophthalmopathy. Study-level points and caveats: Most expanded thyroid clonotypes above 0.001 recurred in blood. The authors' 13 V-J model separated ophthalmopathy from stable hyperthyroidism.

This clonotype was detected a few times. Its antigen is still unknown. Duration under 3 months, a NOSPECS grade of at least 4, and a Clinical Activity Score of at least 3 characterized the ophthalmopathy patients. The CDR3 covers 14 residues. V gave up 6 bases and J gave up 9 bases, with 17 bases separating them. Germline CDR1 reads PRHDT; CDR2 reads FYEKMQ (reference sequence). Amplification of TCR beta CDR3 regions was performed using RNA transcripts as template. HTBI primers were employed in a first-round RT-PCR of the TCR CDR3. TCRdb re-called the multiplex PCR reads with MiXCR, one entry per CDR3 protein. Of over 250,000 distinct CDR3 sequences in the sample, roughly 20% were seen once.

The clonotype comes from a man between 25 and 39 years old with Graves' ophthalmopathy. Input material: blood. The chain is built from TRBV13 and TRBJ1-4, with D uncertain. The DNA for the CDR3 is TGTGCCAGCAGGTGGAGCGTAGGGAGCAAAAAACTGTTTTTT. Amino acid sequence: CASRWSVGSKKLFF.